This is a list of T cell receptor beta chains from one sample in a study of regulatory T cells in long-lasting Graves disease. Each CDR3 protein gets one entry after TCRdb re-called the multiplex PCR reads with MiXCR. Among approximately 400,000 distinct CDR3 sequences listed, about a quarter were seen once. Sequences were derived from peripheral blood mononuclear cells (PBMCs), sampled when the disease was refractory, from a patient treated with antithyroid drugs. These receptors were taken from a female donor with Graves disease. Each CDR3 is given with its conserved first and last residue. A D gene is named only where the DNA matches it firmly. Clone size, where shown, is once, few, many, or a class for clones that have expanded.

d_gene | j_gene | abundance | len | v_gene | CDR3nt | CDR3aa
NA | TRBJ2-5 | many | 16 | TRBV7-2 | TGTGCCAGCAGCCCCATTGTCGGTCTAGCTCAAGAGACCCAGTACTTC | CASSPIVGLAQETQYF
NA | TRBJ2-2 | few | 15 | TRBV27 | TGTGCCAGCAGTATACGCCTAGCGAAGACCGGGGAGCTGTTTTTT | CASSIRLAKTGELFF
TRBD1 | TRBJ2-5 | many | 13 | TRBV6-1 | TGTGCCGGTATCCGACAGGGCCAAGAGACCCAGTACTTC | CAGIRQGQETQYF
NA | TRBJ2-6 | NA | 19 | TRBV3-1 | TGTGCCAGCAGCCGGACGAGGCTAGCAGGTCGCTCTGGGGCCAACGTCCTGACTTTC | CASSRTRLAGRSGANVLTF
TRBD1 | TRBJ1-2 | many | 16 | TRBV12-3/TRBV12-4 | TGTGCCAGCAGTTTAACCCCGGGACAGCTAGGTGGGGGCTACACCTTC | CASSLTPGQLGGGYTF
TRBD1 | TRBJ1-4 | many | 15 | TRBV27 | TGTGCCAGCAGTTTTACAGGGACAGGGGGGGAAAAACTGTTTTTT | CASSFTGTGGEKLFF
NA | TRBJ1-6 | many | 13 | TRBV10-3 | TGTGCCACCGCCACAGGGCCTAATTCACCCCTCCACTTT | CATATGPNSPLHF
TRBD1 | TRBJ1-2 | many | 15 | TRBV6-2/TRBV6-3 | TGTGCCAGCAGCTATCCCCCGGGACAGGACTATGGCTACACCTTC | CASSYPPGQDYGYTF
TRBD2 | TRBJ2-7 | few | 15 | TRBV7-2 | TGTGCCAGCAGCCCCGCGGGGGGGGGACAATACGAGCAGTACTTC | CASSPAGGGQYEQYF
TRBD1 | TRBJ1-1 | many | 12 | TRBV28 | TGTGCCAGCAGTTTTCACAGGGGTGCTGCTTTCTTT | CASSFHRGAAFF
NA | TRBJ1-1 | few | 14 | TRBV7-9 | TGTGCCAGCAGCTTAGACGGGCCTCGACTTGAAGCTTTCTTT | CASSLDGPRLEAFF
TRBD2 | TRBJ2-7 | few | 15 | TRBV6-2/TRBV6-3 | TGTGCCAGCAGCTCACTAGCGGGAGGAATCTACGAGCAGTACTTC | CASSSLAGGIYEQYF
TRBD1 | TRBJ1-2 | few | 12 | TRBV5-1 | TGTGCCAGCAGACAGGGCGACTATGGCTACACCTTC | CASRQGDYGYTF
NA | TRBJ2-4 | few | 15 | TRBV27 | TGTGCCAGCAGTCCTCCAGGGTTCTCCAAAAACATTCAGTACTTC | CASSPPGFSKNIQYF
NA | TRBJ2-5 | many | 12 | TRBV6-1 | TGTGCCAGCAGAGTAGCCCAAGAGACCCAGTACTTC | CASRVAQETQYF
NA | TRBJ1-1 | NA | 19 | TRBV6-5 | TGTGCCAGCAGTTACTCGATTGGCGGTGGGGGCATCTTGGACACTGAAGCTTTCTTT | CASSYSIGGGGILDTEAFF
NA | TRBJ2-7 | NA | 15 | TRBV5-1 | TGCGCCAGCAGCTTCCGTACGGGACCTCCTACGGAGCAGTACTTC | CASSFRTGPPTEQYF
NA | TRBJ2-7 | NA | 14 | TRBV18 | TGTGCCAGCTCACCAACGGAGCAGGGGAACGAGCAGTACTTC | CASSPTEQGNEQYF
TRBD2 | TRBJ2-1 | many | 17 | TRBV15 | TGTGCCACCAGCAGAGTAGGGACTAGTAAAATTAACAATGAGCAGTTCTTC | CATSRVGTSKINNEQFF
NA | TRBJ1-3 | NA | 15 | TRBV2 | TGTGCCAGCAGTGGAGGACGGGGCTCTGGAAACGCCATATATTTT | CASSGGRGSGNAIYF
NA | TRBJ2-5 | NA | 14 | TRBV5-1 | TGCGCCAGCAGCTTGGACAGACGCCAAGAGACCCAGTACTTC | CASSLDRRQETQYF
NA | TRBJ2-1 | once | 13 | TRBV6-2/TRBV6-3 | TGTGCCAGCAGTATACTAGGTTTCAATGAGCAGTTCTTC | CASSILGFNEQFF
NA | TRBJ1-1 | many | 15 | TRBV28 | TGTGCCAGCAGTTTGGGTCGGGGGCTCAGCACTGAAGCTTTCTTT | CASSLGRGLSTEAFF
NA | TRBJ2-2 | few | 14 | TRBV11-2 | TGTGCCAGCAGCTTAGATATGGCCCTCGGGGAGCTGTTTTTT | CASSLDMALGELFF
NA | TRBJ1-5 | NA | 13 | TRBV13 | TGTGCCAGCAGCTTAACAGGATATCAGCCCCAGCATTTT | CASSLTGYQPQHF
NA | TRBJ2-5 | few | 17 | TRBV20-1 | TGCAGTGCTAGAGTAAGGGGAGGACCCCTACCTGGAGAGACCCAGTACTTC | CSARVRGGPLPGETQYF
NA | TRBJ2-2 | NA | 15 | TRBV19 | TGTGCCAGTAGTCCGGACCCTCGGGGGACCGGGGAGCTGTTTTTT | CASSPDPRGTGELFF
TRBD1 | TRBJ1-2 | few | 16 | TRBV15 | TGTGCCACCAGCAGTGAAAGGACAGGGGATACCCATGGCTACACCTTC | CATSSERTGDTHGYTF
NA | TRBJ1-1 | few | 17 | TRBV6-5 | TGTGCCAGCAGTTACGCTCGGGGGGCGCGAATGAACACTGAAGCTTTCTTT | CASSYARGARMNTEAFF
NA | TRBJ2-3 | few | 15 | TRBV11-3 | TGTGCCAGCAGCTTAGATAGCTCCACGCCGGATACGCAGTATTTT | CASSLDSSTPDTQYF